This TCR beta chain is from a study of vaccination effects on CD4 cells after COVID-19. Details on this clone: What it binds is not known.

Data came from immunoSEQ multiplex PCR; TCRdb stores just in-frame clones and leaves some out. This sample has just under 75,000 clones, with around 79% found just once. Antigen-specific CD4+ T cell clonotypes were called by their expansion after viral peptide-pool culture in ViraFEST. Subsequent to a culture period of around eleven days, CD4+ T cells were isolated. Nucleocapsid antibodies were negative in the vaccine recipients, who had never had SARS-CoV-2 infection. Some 1.9 million PBMC per well were cultured with around 9.1 IU/ml IL-2 and approximately 10 ug/ml peptides. The CDR3 runs 16 residues. The V gene end was trimmed by 4 bases and the J gene end by 2 bases; junction bases not matched to a gene: 9. Per germline, CDR1 ENHRY and CDR2 SYGVKD. Study-wide findings and caveats: Late after vaccination, infection- and vaccine-induced clones showed marked clonal contraction.

The V call is TRBV10-3, the J call TRBJ2-3, with 7 bases aligning to TRBD2. The TCR was taken from a human donor who received a COVID-19 vaccine. The starting material was CD4+ T cells from PBMCs cultured with HCoV-NL63 spike peptides, obtained before COVID-19 vaccination. CDR3 sequence (DNA): TGTGCCATCAGTGCTTTGGCGGGAGCTTCCACAGATACGCAGTATTTT. Amino acid sequence: CAISALAGASTDTQYF.